This TCR beta chain was retrieved from a study of blood T cells in healthy people across ages. The CDR3 consists of 16 residues. V lost 1 base to trimming and J lost 6 bases, with 19 bases between them. From germline, CDR1 is SGHTA and CDR2 FQGNSA. Together with a sample-barcoded 5' primer, a J-beta primer mix was included in a second PCR lasting roughly 6 to 12 cycles. Each CDR3 protein gets one entry after TCRdb re-called the 5' RACE reads with MiXCR. The table shows around 650,000 distinct CDR3 sequences, with roughly 30% occurring only once. This clonotype has a handful of counts. The receptor's source is a woman of 80 years or more in good health. The chain is built from TRBV7-2 and TRBJ2-7, with D possibly matching TRBD2 (7 bases). Material for sequencing was blood. The CDR3 protein is CASSLGWGGRGGEQYF. CDR3 in DNA: TGTGCCAGCAGCTTAGGTTGGGGGGGGCGGGGTGGCGAGCAGTACTTC.